This TCR beta chain derives from a study of blood T cell repertoires in COVID-19. Whole-study context: The origin of the acute and convalescent COVID-19 samples was the United States, Italy and Spain. From T cells, B-cell-depleted T cells, or PBMCs came the material, which was cDNA or gDNA.

Authors' data handling: Nucleated cell counts were estimated from reference gene primer amplification. Clones were sequenced by immunoSEQ multiplex PCR, and TCRdb holds only the in-frame ones, with some missing. V, J and clone size reflect that table, while D and trimming were determined from the DNA. Of 20,000 to 30,000 clones listed, just over 85% are singletons. Trimming pared 4 bases from V and 5 bases from J, leaving 11 bases between. CDR1 is SGHTA and CDR2 is FQGNSA in the germline V gene. This CDR3 has 14 residues. Sample: peripheral blood. The receptor comes from a man between 65 and 85 years old with acute or convalescent COVID-19. The V and J genes are TRBV7-2 and TRBJ1-4, with D maybe TRBD1 (6 bases). CDR3 sequence reads: CASSYGQLNEKLFF. For the CDR3, the DNA is TGTGCCAGCAGCTATGGACAGTTGAATGAAAAACTGTTTTTT.